Listed below are T cell receptor beta chains from one sample, sequenced in a study of regulatory T cells in long-lasting Graves disease. TCRdb reanalysed the multiplex PCR reads using MiXCR and keeps one entry per CDR3 protein. This sample has roughly 610,000 distinct CDR3 sequences, with around 16% found just once. The same data also went into a second study, on T cells in Graves' hyperthyroidism and ophthalmopathy.

The source was peripheral blood mononuclear cells (PBMCs), collected at new diagnosis, from a patient treated with antithyroid drugs. The receptors here all came from a young man with Graves disease. CDR3s include the opening cysteine and the closing phenylalanine or tryptophan. The D gene is left open where the match is weak. Not every row has a clone size; where given, it reads once, few, many or a size class.

TRBJ2-2 | TRBV7-9 | NA | TRBD2 | 18 | CASSVRGLSPTFGGELFF | TGTGCCAGCAGCGTGAGGGGACTATCCCCCACCTTCGGCGGGGAGCTGTTTTTT
TRBJ1-4 | TRBV10-3 | NA | TRBD1 | 16 | CAISAGVDRGGEKLFF | TGTGCCATCAGTGCGGGGGTGGACAGGGGCGGTGAAAAACTGTTTTTT
TRBJ1-4 | TRBV6-1 | many | TRBD1 | 16 | CASSLEGAWTNEKLFF | TGTGCCAGCAGTCTGGAGGGGGCTTGGACTAATGAAAAACTGTTTTTT
TRBJ2-1 | TRBV28 | many | TRBD2 | 20 | CASSLIFLTSGSPKSNEQFF | TGTGCCAGCAGTTTAATATTTCTGACTAGCGGGAGCCCAAAGTCCAATGAGCAGTTCTTC
TRBJ2-2 | TRBV7-9 | NA | TRBD1 | 16 | CASSRVGQERGDQLFF | TGTGCCAGCAGCCGAGTAGGACAGGAGAGGGGAGATCAGCTGTTTTTT
TRBJ1-1 | TRBV6-1 | few | TRBD1 | 14 | CASSERQGRTEAFF | TGTGCCAGCAGTGAACGACAGGGAAGAACTGAAGCTTTCTTT
TRBJ2-1 | TRBV4-1 | few | NA | 15 | CASSAGQISYNEQFF | TGCGCCAGCAGCGCCGGACAGATCTCCTACAATGAGCAGTTCTTC
TRBJ2-3 | TRBV29-1 | NA | TRBD1 | 13 | CSVEGTGEDTQYF | TGCAGCGTTGAAGGGACAGGGGAAGATACGCAGTATTTT
TRBJ2-1 | TRBV7-9 | many | TRBD2 | 17 | CASSPKGSGRPYNEQFF | TGTGCCAGCAGCCCCAAGGGTAGCGGGCGACCCTACAATGAGCAGTTCTTC
TRBJ2-1 | TRBV4-1 | NA | NA | 16 | CASSQVRGQEGTEQFF | TGCGCCAGCAGCCAAGTGAGGGGGCAGGAGGGTACTGAGCAGTTCTTC
TRBJ2-5 | TRBV3-1 | few | TRBD2 | 17 | CASSQDPGTSGRETQYF | TGTGCCAGCAGCCAAGACCCCGGGACTAGCGGGAGAGAGACCCAGTACTTC
TRBJ1-1 | TRBV28 | many | NA | 13 | CASSFEDRGEAFF | TGTGCCAGCAGTTTTGAGGACCGAGGTGAAGCTTTCTTT
TRBJ1-2 | TRBV27 | many | NA | 14 | CASSLRGQQDGYTF | TGTGCCAGCAGTTTAAGAGGGCAGCAAGATGGCTACACCTTC
TRBJ2-1 | TRBV27 | many | NA | 15 | CASSNLFTRVNEQFF | TGTGCCAGCAGTAACCTTTTTACTAGGGTGAATGAGCAGTTCTTC
TRBJ2-7 | TRBV11-2 | few | NA | 14 | CASSLGHGLGEQYF | TGTGCCAGCAGCCTAGGGCACGGGCTTGGCGAGCAGTACTTC
TRBJ2-5 | TRBV6-1 | few | TRBD2 | 13 | CASRVAGEETQYF | TGTGCCAGCAGAGTAGCGGGAGAAGAGACCCAGTACTTC
TRBJ2-7 | TRBV6-1 | few | NA | 12 | CAIFRRRHEQYF | TGTGCCATCTTTCGTAGGCGCCACGAGCAGTACTTC
TRBJ2-7 | TRBV28 | many | NA | 15 | CASSPNPLGRYEQYF | TGTGCCAGCAGTCCAAACCCCCTAGGACGTTACGAGCAGTACTTC